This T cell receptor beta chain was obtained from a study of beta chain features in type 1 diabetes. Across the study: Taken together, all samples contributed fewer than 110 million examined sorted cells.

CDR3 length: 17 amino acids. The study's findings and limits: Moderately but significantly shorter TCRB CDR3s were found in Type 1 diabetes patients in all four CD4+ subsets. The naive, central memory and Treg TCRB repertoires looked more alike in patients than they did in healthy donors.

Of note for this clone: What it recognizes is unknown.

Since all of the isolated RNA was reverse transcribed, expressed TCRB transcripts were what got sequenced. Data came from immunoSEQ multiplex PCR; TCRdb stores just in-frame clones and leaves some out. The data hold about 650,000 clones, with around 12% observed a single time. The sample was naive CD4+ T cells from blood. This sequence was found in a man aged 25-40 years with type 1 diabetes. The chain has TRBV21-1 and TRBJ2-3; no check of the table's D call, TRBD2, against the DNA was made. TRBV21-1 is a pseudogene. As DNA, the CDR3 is TGTGCCAGCAGCCAGAGGCTAGCGGGGACTTGCACAGATACGCAGTATTTT. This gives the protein CASSQRLAGTCTDTQYF.